The present TCR beta chain was sequenced within a study of identical twins. Through template switching, a universal primer site was introduced, and the cDNA contained unique molecular identifiers. TCRdb called the 5' RACE reads again in MiXCR, with one record for every CDR3 protein. Counted here are 350,000 or so distinct CDR3 sequences, 12% occurring once; the ten biggest clones make up roughly 7%. Study results and caveats: Insertions were reduced in abundant cord blood beta clonotypes but not in memory repertoires. Within beta out-of-frame sequences, the excess sharing observed between twins was weaker.

V was pared by 3 bases and J by 3 bases, with 11 bases between. This CDR3 has 13 amino acids. Per the germline V gene, CDR1 is DFQATT and CDR2 is SNEGSKA (reference sequence). Notes on this clonotype: Its target is not known.

These same records also appear under a second study, on yellow fever vaccine responses in identical twins.

V is TRBV20-1 and J is TRBJ1-2; D is possibly TRBD1 (6 bases). The TCR sequence derives from a woman in her late teens or twenties in good health. Sequencing was done on a sample of CD8+ T cells sorted from blood. CDR3 residues: CSARGGLDYGYTF. DNA for the CDR3: TGCAGTGCTAGGGGGGGGCTGGACTATGGCTACACCTTC.